What follows describes a single T cell receptor beta chain. Its cognate antigen has yet to be identified. No much larger clone is present one base from it, and per-base qualities are unavailable. This sample was taken from a study of naive CD8 T cells in extremely preterm neonates (dated by TCRdb to about 2017). At the level of the whole study: The study compared TCRbeta CDR3 repertoires of sorted naive CD8+ T cells across four age groups: extremely preterm neonates, term neonates, young children and adults.

Overall study results and their limits: Preterm CDR3s were shorter, with fewer N additions and less junctional trimming, and were closer to germline than those of older groups. Preterm neonates shared more CDR3 nucleotide sequences (approximately 2.5%) than term neonates (approximately 0.4%), young children (approximately 0.03%) and adults (0.01%). Preterm neonates had significantly lower iChao1 richness than all other age groups (p < 0.05) and an even clone distribution, indicating a less rich repertoire. Among the limitations the authors pointed out were a small sample size and productive template counts that varied across preterm samples. Prospective longitudinal studies of preterm and term neonates were called for by the authors so that T cell development could be tracked within individuals.

Several extremely preterm deliveries, at roughly 22-28 weeks of gestation, provided the preterm samples. The study left out pregnancies involving fetal demise, active maternal HSV infection or known maternal HIV infection. A FACSAria III cell sorter was used to sort live, Annexin V-negative naive CD8+ T cells (CD3+CD8+CD45RA+CCR7+). Between roughly 20,000 and 100,000 naive CD8+ T cells were sorted per sample. Preassembled standardized sampling kits were used to collect mixed venous-arterial cord blood. Cord blood was held at room temperature, and processing was completed within 4 hours of collection. Ficoll-Paque density gradient centrifugation was used to isolate mononuclear cells from diluted blood. Mononuclear cells were cryopreserved in approximately 10% DMSO with about 90% FBS and stored long term at -150°C before sorting. After thawing, cells were stained with Annexin V along with antibodies against CD3, CD8, CCR7 and CD45RA. The DNeasy Blood and Tissue Kit was used to extract genomic DNA from snap-frozen pellets of sorted cells.

TCRbeta CDR3 regions were amplified from genomic DNA by a two-step, bias-controlled multiplex PCR. The multiplex PCR included primers specific for each TRBV and TRBJ gene segment. The immunoSEQ Assay was used to generate TCRbeta repertoire data. The study's processing was this. A relative-frequency ratio and a modified nearest-neighbor algorithm were applied to filter and cluster reads so that closely related sequences were merged. IMGT annotation was the basis for assigning V, D and J genes to CDR3 sequences. Template counts were quantified against synthetic TCR CDR3 analog sequences and normalized for PCR amplification bias. Only unique productive sequences, defined as in-frame CDR3 sequences lacking stop codons, were included in the analyses. The immunoSEQ Analyzer software was used to calculate iChao1 richness and clonality, with clonality defined as 1 minus Pielou's evenness. Depending on the Shapiro-Wilk normality results, either Student's t-test or a non-parametric test was run in JMP for statistical testing. Drawn from immuneACCESS, this table holds only the in-frame rearrangements with V and J called that TCRdb kept. Clones are partly lost; checked studies trace under half to an unresolved V gene and leave the rest unexplained. V, J and clone size reflect that table, while D and trimming were determined from the DNA. This sample has 20,000 or so clones in its table, and approximately 88% of those were observed once. 0.7% to 1% of the sample rests with the top ten.

The germline V gene supplies CDR1 MGHRA and CDR2 YSYEKL. From the cysteine through the phenylalanine, the CDR3 covers 15 amino acids. The DNA shown is the 45-base CDR3, in frame from base 1. Trimming leaves V shorter by 4 bases and J shorter by 0 bases, with the junction holding 4 bases beyond the gene matches. The sequence is built from TRBV4-1 and TRBJ2-7; 9 nucleotides in the junction match TRBD1. The sequenced material came from naive CD8+ T cells from cord blood. The receptor was derived from a boy who was born preterm. This receptor has the CDR3 CASSPPGQGSYEQYF. The DNA is TGCGCCAGCAGCCCTCCGGGACAGGGCTCCTACGAGCAGTACTTC.